A selection of T cell receptor beta chains follows, all from one sample in a study of CD8 T cells in Susac syndrome. Each CDR3 protein is one row after TCRdb ran MiXCR on the immunoSEQ multiplex PCR reads. The sample lists around 200,000 distinct CDR3 sequences; approximately 95% were seen once. The sequenced material came from CD4+ T cells from PBMCs. The receptors were gathered from a human donor with multiple sclerosis. Each CDR3 is given with its conserved first and last residue. D genes are given only for firm matches. Clone size is given for some rows only: seen once, a few or many times, or a class if the clone is expanded.

J: TRBJ1-1; D: NA; size: NA; V: TRBV12-3/TRBV12-4; DNA: TGTGCCAGCAGCCGCTTGGAAAACACTGAAGCTTTCTTT; CDR3: CASSRLENTEAFF
J: TRBJ2-1; D: NA; size: NA; V: TRBV6-4; DNA: TGTGCCAGCACCGGAGGGGGGAATGAGCAGTTCTTC; CDR3: CASTGGGNEQFF
J: TRBJ2-1; D: TRBD1; size: NA; V: TRBV11-1; DNA: TGTGCCAGCAGCTTAGTAGGGGGACAGGCCCGGCGGGAGCAGTTCTTC; CDR3: CASSLVGGQARREQFF
J: TRBJ1-6; D: TRBD1; size: once; V: TRBV5-1; DNA: TGCGCCAGCAGCTGGGGACAGGGGGAGAGTTCACCCCTCCACTTT; CDR3: CASSWGQGESSPLHF
J: TRBJ1-2; D: NA; size: NA; V: TRBV5-4; DNA: TGTGCCAGCAACTTGAAGGGCGTCAACTATGGCTACACCTTC; CDR3: CASNLKGVNYGYTF
J: TRBJ1-1; D: TRBD1; size: NA; V: TRBV30; DNA: TGTGCCTGGAGGACCCAGGGGGCGGTCACTGAAGCTTTCTTT; CDR3: CAWRTQGAVTEAFF
J: TRBJ2-1; D: TRBD1; size: NA; V: TRBV30; DNA: TGTGCCTGGAGTGCGGACAGGGACGATGAGCAGTTCTTC; CDR3: CAWSADRDDEQFF
J: TRBJ1-5; D: NA; size: NA; V: TRBV20-1; DNA: TGCAGTGCCGGCGGGGGGGCTTTACAGCCCCAGCATTTT; CDR3: CSAGGGALQPQHF
J: TRBJ2-2; D: TRBD2; size: NA; V: TRBV7-8; DNA: TGTGCCAGCAGCCCCCATTCAGCGGGGGTCTTCAACACCGGGGAGCTGTTTTTT; CDR3: CASSPHSAGVFNTGELFF
J: TRBJ2-7; D: TRBD1; size: NA; V: TRBV5-6; DNA: TGTGCCAGCAGCGGCCCCCCGGGACAGAAAAGCTCCTACGAGCAGTACTTC; CDR3: CASSGPPGQKSSYEQYF
J: TRBJ2-1; D: TRBD2; size: NA; V: TRBV5-4; DNA: TGTGCCAGCAGACCAACAATAGCACTAGCGGGGAACAATGAGCAGTTCTTC; CDR3: CASRPTIALAGNNEQFF
J: TRBJ2-3; D: NA; size: NA; V: TRBV20-1; DNA: TGCAGCTGCACCCATAGTTTTAAGACAGATACGCAGTATTTT; CDR3: CSCTHSFKTDTQYF
J: TRBJ2-3; D: NA; size: NA; V: TRBV20-1; DNA: TGCAGTGCTGGGCTAAGGGGGGGTGGCACAGATACGCAGTATTTT; CDR3: CSAGLRGGGTDTQYF
J: TRBJ1-2; D: NA; size: NA; V: TRBV12-5; DNA: TGTGCTAGTGGTTTGCCCCTCGGGGACACCTCCTTC; CDR3: CASGLPLGDTSF
J: TRBJ1-6; D: NA; size: NA; V: TRBV5-1; DNA: TGCGCCAGCAGCTTGCAGGGCTATAATTCACCCCTCCACTTT; CDR3: CASSLQGYNSPLHF
J: TRBJ1-1; D: NA; size: NA; V: TRBV3-1; DNA: TGTGCCAGCAGCCAAGTGGGGGGATATGAAGCTTTCTTT; CDR3: CASSQVGGYEAFF
J: TRBJ2-1; D: NA; size: NA; V: TRBV30; DNA: TGTGCCTGGAGTGGACTGAGCTCCTACAATGAGCAGTTCTTC; CDR3: CAWSGLSSYNEQFF
J: TRBJ1-5; D: NA; size: NA; V: TRBV25-1; DNA: TGTGCCAGCAGTGGTTCAAGGTACAATCAGCCCCAGCATTTT; CDR3: CASSGSRYNQPQHF
J: TRBJ2-1; D: TRBD2; size: NA; V: TRBV5-1; DNA: TGCGCCAGCAGCGGGGAGGGACCCTACAATGAGCAGTTCTTC; CDR3: CASSGEGPYNEQFF
J: TRBJ1-1; D: NA; size: NA; V: TRBV3-1; DNA: TGTGCCAGCAGCCAAGTCCCCGGGGGGAACACTGAAGCTTTCTTT; CDR3: CASSQVPGGNTEAFF
J: TRBJ1-1; D: NA; size: NA; V: TRBV5-1; DNA: TGCGCCAGCAGCTCCCATGGACAAAGGAACACTGAAGCTTTCTTT; CDR3: CASSSHGQRNTEAFF
J: TRBJ1-1; D: TRBD1; size: NA; V: TRBV30; DNA: TGTGCCTGGAGTGGCTCCGGGACAGGGGCGAACACTGAAGCTTTCTTT; CDR3: CAWSGSGTGANTEAFF
J: TRBJ1-5; D: NA; size: NA; V: TRBV23-1; DNA: TGCGCCAGCAGAAACGGGGAGGGTCAGCCCCAGCATTTT; CDR3: CASRNGEGQPQHF
J: TRBJ2-1; D: TRBD1; size: once; V: TRBV5-1; DNA: TGCGCCAGCAGCTTAGGACAGGGTATGAATGAGCAGTTCTTC; CDR3: CASSLGQGMNEQFF
J: TRBJ2-1; D: NA; size: NA; V: TRBV12-3/TRBV12-4; DNA: TGTGCCAGCAGCCAGGGGACCGCAAGGCAGTTCTTC; CDR3: CASSQGTARQFF
J: TRBJ2-7; D: TRBD1; size: NA; V: TRBV7-9; DNA: TGTGCCAGCCGGCCGGGACAGGGATTCGGGGAGCAGTACTTC; CDR3: CASRPGQGFGEQYF
J: TRBJ2-7; D: TRBD1; size: NA; V: TRBV30; DNA: TGTGCCTGGAGTGTGACAGGGGGCTACTCCGAGCAGTACTTC; CDR3: CAWSVTGGYSEQYF
J: TRBJ1-2; D: NA; size: NA; V: TRBV18; DNA: TGTGCCAGCTCAGTCGTGGGAGAGGGCTACACCTTC; CDR3: CASSVVGEGYTF
J: TRBJ1-2; D: TRBD1; size: NA; V: TRBV7-2; DNA: TGTGCCAGCAGCCTGGATAGGGGGCCGACTCCCTATGGCTACACCTTC; CDR3: CASSLDRGPTPYGYTF
J: TRBJ1-6; D: NA; size: NA; V: TRBV20-1; DNA: TGCAGTGCCAGTGGGGCCATTAATTCACCCCTCCACTTT; CDR3: CSASGAINSPLHF
J: TRBJ1-2; D: TRBD1; size: NA; V: TRBV20-1; DNA: TGCAGTGCCGGGACAGAAACGCTCTATGGCTACACCTTC; CDR3: CSAGTETLYGYTF
J: TRBJ1-2; D: NA; size: NA; V: TRBV29-1; DNA: TGCAGCGTAGGGGACGGGGAGTGGGGCTACACCTTC; CDR3: CSVGDGEWGYTF
J: TRBJ1-6; D: NA; size: NA; V: TRBV24-1; DNA: TGTGCCACCAGTGCCTTTGTAGAAAATGCGAATTCACCCCTCCACTTT; CDR3: CATSAFVENANSPLHF
J: TRBJ2-3; D: NA; size: once; V: TRBV2; DNA: TGTGCCACCTGGGGCACAGATACGCAGTATTTT; CDR3: CATWGTDTQYF
J: TRBJ2-1; D: NA; size: NA; V: TRBV18; DNA: TGTGCCAGCTCACCCCCCATTTATACTGAGCAGTTCTTC; CDR3: CASSPPIYTEQFF
J: TRBJ2-7; D: NA; size: NA; V: TRBV24-1; DNA: TGTGCCACCGGACCCGGCGGGCTCGGCTCCTACGAGCAGTACTTC; CDR3: CATGPGGLGSYEQYF
J: TRBJ1-6; D: TRBD1; size: NA; V: TRBV5-6; DNA: TGTGCCAGCAGCCCGGACAGGCTGAATTCACCCCTCCACTTT; CDR3: CASSPDRLNSPLHF
J: TRBJ1-4; D: NA; size: NA; V: TRBV29-1; DNA: TGCAGCGTTGCCAAGACAGGAGGAACTAATGAAAAACTGTTTTTT; CDR3: CSVAKTGGTNEKLFF
J: TRBJ2-4; D: NA; size: NA; V: TRBV29-1; DNA: TGCAGCGGTATAGTGGTAGCCAAAAACATTCAGTACTTC; CDR3: CSGIVVAKNIQYF
J: TRBJ2-5; D: NA; size: NA; V: TRBV12-3/TRBV12-4; DNA: TGTGCCAGCAACTCACCCCCCGTGGAGACCCAGTACTTC; CDR3: CASNSPPVETQYF
J: TRBJ2-3; D: TRBD2; size: NA; V: TRBV12-3/TRBV12-4; DNA: TGTGCCAGCAGGCAACTAGCGGGGGAGTGGGATACGCAGTATTTT; CDR3: CASRQLAGEWDTQYF
J: TRBJ2-3; D: NA; size: NA; V: TRBV27; DNA: TGTGCCACCGGGGGACGGGCGGCAGATACGCAGTATTTT; CDR3: CATGGRAADTQYF
J: TRBJ1-2; D: NA; size: NA; V: TRBV14; DNA: TGTGCCAGCAGCCAAGGTGGTCGGACGGGCTACACCTTC; CDR3: CASSQGGRTGYTF
J: TRBJ1-5; D: NA; size: NA; V: TRBV6-5; DNA: TGTGCCAGCAGCGCCGGACGGGACAATCAGCCCCAGCATTTT; CDR3: CASSAGRDNQPQHF
J: TRBJ2-1; D: NA; size: NA; V: TRBV18; DNA: TGTGCCAGCTCACCACGGGGGGAAGAGCAGTTCTTC; CDR3: CASSPRGEEQFF